This T cell receptor (beta chain) appears in the sequencing data of a study of blood T cell repertoires in COVID-19. In the study overall: The samples span acute and convalescent COVID-19 from the United States, Italy and Spain. From T cells, B-cell-depleted T cells, or PBMCs came the material, which was cDNA or gDNA.

Original analysis: Using reference gene primer amplification, nucleated cell counts were estimated. The protocol was immunoSEQ multiplex PCR, while the TCRdb copy is restricted to in-frame clones and leaves out a portion. V, J and clone size are taken as reported in that table, and D and trimming were inferred from the DNA itself. The data show under 250,000 clones, about 91% seen once. This receptor was identified in a man aged 25 to 40 with acute or convalescent COVID-19. Sequenced sample: peripheral blood.

In DNA form, the CDR3 reads TGTGCCAGCAGAACTCACGGCGGGAGAGGCGAGCAGTACTTC. This translates into CASRTHGGRGEQYF. The chain couples TRBV6-1 to TRBJ2-7; TRBD2 agrees at 7 bases. CDR3 length equals 14 residues. Germline assignment: CDR1 MNHNS and CDR2 SASEGT. V lost 6 bases, J lost 6 bases, and 11 bases stayed unmatched.